The 11 T cell receptor beta chains below come from one sample, sequenced in a study of technical replicates of blood from several donors. Using immunoSEQ multiplex PCR, the repertoire was profiled, and TCRdb retains in-frame clones only, with some absent. This table has over 65,000 clones, roughly 98% appearing once. Sequenced material: T cells isolated from PBMCs. The receptors here all came from a human donor in good health.

The gene calls are TRBV10-3 and TRBJ2-2; D is possibly TRBD2 (6 bases). CDR3 length: 14 residues. Germline V CDR1 and CDR2: ENHRY, SYGVKD. V shed 7 bases and J shed 5 bases, with 14 bases lying between them. The chain's CDR3 is CAITNRDSTGELFF. The CDR3 bases are TGTGCCATCACAAACCGGGACTCGACCGGGGAGCTGTTTTTT.

The gene calls are TRBV13 and TRBJ2-1; TRBD2 agrees at 15 bases. From germline, CDR1 is PRHDT and CDR2 FYEKMQ (reference sequence). The CDR3 consists of 16 residues. J lost 6 bases, V lost 5 bases, and 5 bases had no gene match. CDR3 nucleotide sequence: TGTGCCAGCAGCGCCCTGGGACTAGCGGGAGGCAATGAGCAGTTCTTC. It specifies CASSALGLAGGNEQFF.

The chain employs TRBV10-2 and TRBJ2-7; 7 bases are a match to TRBD2. The junction had 15 bases not matched to a gene; V was cut back by 10 bases and J by 3 bases. The CDR3 is 15 amino acids. CDR1 WSHSY and CDR2 SAAADI come from the germline V gene. CDR3 DNA sequence: TGCGCCACCCAATCACTAGGGACTAACGTCTACGAGCAGTACTTC. It codes for CATQSLGTNVYEQYF.

The rearrangement uses TRBV30 and TRBJ2-1, with D unresolved. The CDR3 has 12 amino acids. Germline V gives CDR1 GTSNPN, CDR2 SVGIG (reference sequence). V lost 0 bases to trimming and J lost 10 bases, with 10 bases between them. The CDR3 sequence: CAWSVIGHEQFF. The CDR3 coding sequence is TGTGCCTGGAGTGTTATCGGTCACGAGCAGTTCTTC. The full variable domain, its missing parts supplied by reference TRBV30 and TRBJ2-1, is SQTIHQWPATLVQPVGSPLSLECTVEGTSNPNLYWYRQAAGRGLQLLFYSVGIGQISSEVPQNLSASRPQDRQFILSSKKLLLSDSGFYLCAWSVIGHEQFFGPGTRLTVL.

In nucleotides, the CDR3 is TGCGCCAGCAGCCAAGAGGGAAATAGCGGCCGGCCCCAGCATTTT. It is translated as CASSQEGNSGRPQHF. The J gene is TRBJ1-5, the V gene TRBV4-1, with D unresolved. CDR1 MGHRA and CDR2 YSYEKL come from the germline V gene. CDR3 length: 15 residues. The V end was cut by 0 bases, the J end by 9 bases, with 15 bases between.

The chain uses TRBV7-9 and TRBJ2-2; unclear D gene. CDR1 SEHNR and CDR2 FQNEAQ come from the germline V gene (reference sequence). The CDR3 is 12 amino acids. The V end was cut by 1 base, the J end by 6 bases, with 3 bases between. CDR3 sequence: CASSLDSGELFF. As DNA, the CDR3 is TGTGCCAGCAGCTTAGACTCCGGGGAGCTGTTTTTT.

The chain couples TRBV7-9 to TRBJ1-1, with 7 bases matching TRBD1. The CDR3 totals 15 residues. The junction had 11 bases not matched to a gene; V was cut back by 4 bases and J by 6 bases. Germline lookup yields CDR1 SEHNR and CDR2 FQNEAQ (reference sequence). The CDR3 loop reads CASSSRTGQVSEAFF. CDR3 DNA: TGTGCCAGCAGCTCGAGGACAGGTCAAGTCTCTGAAGCTTTCTTT.

The chain recombines TRBV2 with TRBJ1-1; 8 bases line up with TRBD1. Trimming at V came to 4 bases and at J to 10 bases, leaving 14 bases not matched to a gene. Germline CDR1 SNHLY, CDR2 FYNNEI. The CDR3 consists of 15 residues. The CDR3 DNA reads TGTGCCAGCAGTGTCGTCCAGGGGGCGAGTCGGTTAGCTTTCTTT. Translation gives CASSVVQGASRLAFF.

CDR3 protein: CASKPEVNQPQHF. CDR3 nucleotides: TGTGCCAGCAAGCCTGAGGTAAATCAGCCCCAGCATTTT. The V call is TRBV2, the J call TRBJ1-5; no clear D gene. CDR1 SNHLY and CDR2 FYNNEI come from the germline V gene. V was pared by 7 bases and J by 4 bases, with 11 bases between. The CDR3 is made up of 13 amino acids. Based on the CDR3 plus reference TRBV2 and TRBJ1-5, the full variable domain is EPEVTQTPSHQVTQMGQEVILRCVPISNHLYFYWYRQILGQKVEFLVSFYNNEISEKSEIFDDQFSVERPDGSNFTLKIRSTKLEDSAMYFCASKPEVNQPQHFGDGTRLSIL.

The table lists this clone with a count of one. The rearrangement uses TRBV6-4 and TRBJ1-2, with D possibly TRBD1 on 5 matching bases. This CDR3 spans 14 amino acids. V was trimmed by 6 bases and J by 4 bases, leaving 15 bases between them. Germline CDR1 is MRHNA and CDR2 is SNTAGT. Written as DNA, the CDR3 is TGTGCCAGCAGAGATAGGGGAAGAGGCTATGGCTACACCTTC. This translates into CASRDRGRGYGYTF.

The CDR3 DNA sequence: TGTGCCAGCAGCTCATCCGGGACAGGGGCCGTCATTCAGTACTTC. Protein: CASSSSGTGAVIQYF. The rearrangement joins TRBV7-9 to TRBJ2-4, with 10 bases aligning to TRBD1. The CDR3 is made up of 15 amino acids. Germline V gene sequence: CDR1 SEHNR, CDR2 FQNEAQ (reference sequence). J gave up 9 bases and V 4 bases, and 9 bases lay outside the gene matches. Drawing the rest from reference TRBV7-9 and TRBJ2-4, the complete variable domain is DTGVSQNPRHKITKRGQNVTFRCDPISEHNRLYWYRQTLGQGPEFLTYFQNEAQLEKSRLLSDRFSAERPKGSFSTLEIQRTEQGDSAMYLCASSSSGTGAVIQYFGAGTRLSVL.